The clone carrying this TCR beta chain was counted a few times. Its target is unknown. Sequenced material consisted of expressed TCRB transcripts (all of the isolated RNA was reverse transcribed). Sequencing was performed with immunoSEQ multiplex PCR; in TCRdb, only in-frame clones are kept and a portion is missing. The sample contains some 350,000 clones, around 10% of which appear only once. This entry is derived from a study of beta chain features in type 1 diabetes. V was clipped by 4 bases and J by 7 bases, with 17 bases between them. The V gene's germline CDR1 is SGDLS and CDR2 YYNGEE. The CDR3 runs to 15 residues. CD45RO/CCR7/CD25/CD127/CD95/CD27 sorting isolated CD4+ naive, central memory, regulatory and stem cell-like memory cells. Study results and limitations: TCRB CDR3s were moderately but significantly shorter in Type 1 diabetes patients in all four CD4+ subsets.

Source material: central memory CD4+ T cells from blood. The chain uses TRBV9 and TRBJ2-2; D ambiguous. The sequence came from a man aged 25-45 years with type 1 diabetes. The CDR3 protein is CASSKAHSPIGELFF. In DNA form, the CDR3 reads TGTGCCAGCAGCAAAGCACACAGCCCGATCGGGGAGCTGTTTTTT.